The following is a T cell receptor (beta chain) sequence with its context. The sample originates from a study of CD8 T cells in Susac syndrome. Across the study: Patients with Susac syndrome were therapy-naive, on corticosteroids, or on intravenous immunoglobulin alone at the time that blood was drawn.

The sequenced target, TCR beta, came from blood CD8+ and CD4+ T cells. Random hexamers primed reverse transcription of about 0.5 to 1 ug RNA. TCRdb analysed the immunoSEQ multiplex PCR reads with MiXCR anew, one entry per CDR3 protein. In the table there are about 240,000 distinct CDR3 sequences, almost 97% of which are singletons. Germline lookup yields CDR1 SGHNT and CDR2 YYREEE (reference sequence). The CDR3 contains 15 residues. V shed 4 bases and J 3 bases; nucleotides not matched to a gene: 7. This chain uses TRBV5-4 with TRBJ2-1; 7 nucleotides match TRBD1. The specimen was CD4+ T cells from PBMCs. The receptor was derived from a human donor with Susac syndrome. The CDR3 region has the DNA TGTGCCAGCAGCCACACAGGGGACAACTACAATGAGCAGTTCTTC. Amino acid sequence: CASSHTGDNYNEQFF.